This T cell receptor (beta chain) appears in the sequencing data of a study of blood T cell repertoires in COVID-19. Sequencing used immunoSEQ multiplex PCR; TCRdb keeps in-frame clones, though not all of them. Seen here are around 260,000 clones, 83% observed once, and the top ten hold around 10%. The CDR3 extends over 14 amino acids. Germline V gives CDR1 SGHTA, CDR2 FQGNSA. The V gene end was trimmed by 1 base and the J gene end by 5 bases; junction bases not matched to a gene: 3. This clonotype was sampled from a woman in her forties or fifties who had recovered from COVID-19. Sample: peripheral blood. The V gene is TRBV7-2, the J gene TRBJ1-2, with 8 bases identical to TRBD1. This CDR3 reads CASSLDTGGYGYTF. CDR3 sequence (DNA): TGTGCCAGCAGCTTAGACACAGGGGGTTATGGCTACACCTTC.